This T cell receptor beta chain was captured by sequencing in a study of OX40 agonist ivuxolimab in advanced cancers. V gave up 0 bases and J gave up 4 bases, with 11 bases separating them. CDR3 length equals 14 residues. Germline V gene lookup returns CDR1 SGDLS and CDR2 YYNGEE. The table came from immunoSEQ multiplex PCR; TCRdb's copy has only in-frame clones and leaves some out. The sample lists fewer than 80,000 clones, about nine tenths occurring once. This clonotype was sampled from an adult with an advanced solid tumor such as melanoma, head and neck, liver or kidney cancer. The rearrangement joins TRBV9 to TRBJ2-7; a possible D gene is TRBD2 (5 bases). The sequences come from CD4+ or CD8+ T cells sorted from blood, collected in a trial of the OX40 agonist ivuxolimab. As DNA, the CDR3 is TGTGCCAGCAGCGTAGTGGGCCCGGGGTACGAGCAGTACTTC. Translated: CASSVVGPGYEQYF.